This T cell receptor (beta chain) comes out of a study of T cell repertoires in cytomegalovirus infection. Study summary: As its CMV epitopes, the study selected recently identified HLA-C-restricted and well-studied HLA-B-restricted targets. Public TCR beta signature analysis indicated the presence of both CMV infection and matching HLA type.

CDR1 is MGHRA and CDR2 is YSYEKL in the germline V gene. CDR3 length equals 15 residues. Trimming cost V 6 bases and J 8 bases; bases outside gene matches: 10. One entry per CDR3 protein results from TCRdb running MiXCR on the reads. This table holds hundreds of thousands of distinct CDR3 sequences, roughly 31% found once. As to this clonotype: Its target is unknown.

The sequencing here drew on cultured CD8+ T cells from PBMCs, taken from culture after CMV antigen stimulation. The chain joins TRBV4-1 to TRBJ2-1; 10 bases fit TRBD1. The sequence came from a human donor in good health (CMV status not recorded). Some clones in this sample may be carry-over from other donors' samples. CDR3 loop: CASSHPGTGADEQFF. CDR3 DNA sequence: TGCGCCAGCAGTCATCCCGGGACAGGGGCGGATGAGCAGTTCTTC.